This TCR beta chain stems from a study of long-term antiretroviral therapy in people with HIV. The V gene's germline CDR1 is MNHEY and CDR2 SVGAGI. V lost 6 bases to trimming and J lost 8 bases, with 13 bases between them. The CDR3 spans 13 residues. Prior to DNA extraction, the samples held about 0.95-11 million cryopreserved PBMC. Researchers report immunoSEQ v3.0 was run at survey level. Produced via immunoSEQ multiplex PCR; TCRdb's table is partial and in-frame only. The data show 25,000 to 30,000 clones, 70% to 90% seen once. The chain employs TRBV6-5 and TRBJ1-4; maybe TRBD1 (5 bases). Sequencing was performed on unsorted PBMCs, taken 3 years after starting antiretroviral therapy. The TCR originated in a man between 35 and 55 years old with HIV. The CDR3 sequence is CASRGRGFEKLFF. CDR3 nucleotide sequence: TGTGCCAGCAGGGGTAGGGGTTTCGAAAAACTGTTTTTT.